This TCR beta chain stems from a study of blood T cell repertoires in COVID-19. For the study at large: The United States, Italy and Spain provided the acute and convalescent COVID-19 samples. In each case, the material was cDNA or gDNA derived from T cells, B-cell-depleted T cells, or PBMCs.

Germline V gene sequence: CDR1 WNHNN, CDR2 SYGVQD (reference sequence). The ends were cut back, 6 bases at V and 0 bases at J, with 24 bases in the middle. The CDR3 is 19 residues long. Original processing methods: Amplified reference gene primers provided the basis for estimating nucleated cell counts. Method: immunoSEQ multiplex PCR; TCRdb's copy keeps in-frame clones and lacks some. V and J calls and clone size follow that table, whereas D and trimming were derived from the DNA. Of 15,000 to 20,000 clones in the sample, around 86% were seen once. The material sequenced was peripheral blood. The sequence was obtained from a man in his 70s with acute or convalescent COVID-19. The chain has TRBV10-1 and TRBJ2-4, with a tentative D call TRBD1 (6 bases). The CDR3 protein is CASRNRVPRQLLAKNIQYF. The CDR3 DNA reads TGCGCCAGCAGAAACAGGGTCCCCCGACAGTTGCTAGCCAAAAACATTCAGTACTTC.